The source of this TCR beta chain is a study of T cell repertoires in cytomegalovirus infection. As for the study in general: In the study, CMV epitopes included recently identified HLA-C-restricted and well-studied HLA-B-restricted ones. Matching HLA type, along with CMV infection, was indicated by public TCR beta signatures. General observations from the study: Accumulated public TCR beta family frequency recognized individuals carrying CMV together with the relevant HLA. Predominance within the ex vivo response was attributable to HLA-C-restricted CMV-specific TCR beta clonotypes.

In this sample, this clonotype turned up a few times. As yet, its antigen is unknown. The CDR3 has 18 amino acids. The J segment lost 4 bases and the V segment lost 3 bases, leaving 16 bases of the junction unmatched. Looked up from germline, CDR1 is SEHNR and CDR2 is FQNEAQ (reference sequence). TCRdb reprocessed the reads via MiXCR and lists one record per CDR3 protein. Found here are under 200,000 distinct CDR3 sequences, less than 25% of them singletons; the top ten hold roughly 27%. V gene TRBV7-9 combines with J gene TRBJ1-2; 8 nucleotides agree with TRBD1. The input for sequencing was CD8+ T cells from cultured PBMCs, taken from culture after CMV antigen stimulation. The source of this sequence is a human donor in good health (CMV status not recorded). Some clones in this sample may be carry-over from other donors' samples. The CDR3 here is CASSFGNAGGLGSYGYTF. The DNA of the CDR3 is TGTGCCAGCAGCTTCGGAAATGCAGGGGGCTTGGGGAGCTATGGCTACACCTTC.